One and the same sample provided the 24 T cell receptor beta chains below, sequenced in a study of post-analysis software for immune sequencing data. General study results and limits: Patients had higher frequencies than controls of a few TRBV segments, including TRBV5-6, TRBV5-1 and TRBV20-1.

Tagging with unique molecular identifiers was a feature of the TCR beta cDNA libraries. MiXCR, run by TCRdb on the PCR reads, gives a single entry per CDR3 protein. This sample has about 460,000 distinct CDR3 sequences, with roughly 45% found just once. These TCRs' antigens remain unknown. What was sequenced was blood. The receptors derive from a girl aged 10 to 17 with multiple sclerosis.

The J gene is TRBJ2-1, the V gene TRBV20-1; TRBD2 agrees at 14 bases. The CDR3 spans 17 residues. Germline-derived CDR1 and CDR2 are DFQATT and SNEGSKA (reference sequence). Losses at the gene ends were 3 bases for V and 2 bases for J; bases not matched to a gene: 6. The CDR3 here is CSARRGTSGSTYNEQFF. The CDR3 region has the DNA TGCAGTGCTAGGAGGGGGACTAGCGGGAGCACCTACAATGAGCAGTTCTTC.

As for this clonotype: A read error may be the cause here, since a much bigger clone is one base away. This chain uses TRBV29-1 with TRBJ2-5; D is unclear. V lost 4 bases, J lost 1 base, and 10 bases lay in between. In germline, CDR1 is SQVTM, CDR2 ANQGSEA. The CDR3 extends over 13 amino acids. The CDR3 DNA follows: TGCAGCGTTGTGTTGCGTCCCCAAGAGACCCAGTACTTC. It translates to CSVVLRPQETQYF.

The rearrangement links TRBV27 to TRBJ1-5; no firm D call. Germline V gene lookup returns CDR1 MNHEY and CDR2 SMNVEV (reference sequence). The germline V and J ends were trimmed by 4 bases and 7 bases, with 17 bases remaining between them. The CDR3 is made up of 15 amino acids. This chain's CDR3 is CASSYEGLLGQPQHF. The CDR3 DNA reads TGTGCCAGCAGTTACGAAGGGCTGCTTGGCCAGCCCCAGCATTTT.

The V and J genes are TRBV20-1 and TRBJ2-1; D is undetermined. The CDR3 is made up of 12 amino acids. Trimming took off 5 bases at V and 3 bases at J, with 8 bases between the two ends. CDR1 DFQATT and CDR2 SNEGSKA come from the germline V gene (reference sequence). CDR3 amino acids: CSARTNYNEQFF. The DNA of the CDR3 is TGCAGTGCTCGCACGAACTACAATGAGCAGTTCTTC.

This clonotype was counted only a few times. The chain recombines TRBV5-1 with TRBJ2-7; D is undetermined. Trimming left V 4 bases short and J 12 bases short, with 11 bases between. The CDR3 length is 10 residues. CDR1 is SGHRS and CDR2 is YFSETQ in the germline V gene. CDR3 DNA: TGCGCCAGCAGCCACGGGTGTTGGTACTTC. This gives the protein CASSHGCWYF.

The genes are TRBV12-3 or TRBV12-4 and TRBJ2-1; TRBD1 agrees at 9 bases. V lost 6 bases, J lost 7 bases, and 4 bases stayed unmatched. The CDR3 runs 13 residues. DNA of the CDR3: TGTGCCAGCAGGCAAGACAGGGGGAATGAGCAGTTCTTC. Translated, it gives CASRQDRGNEQFF.

The genes are TRBV15 and TRBJ2-5, with 8 bases that match TRBD1. This CDR3 contains 17 residues. Unmatched junction bases numbered 10, after V lost 0 bases and J lost 4 bases. Germline CDR1 reads LNHNV; CDR2 reads YYDKDF (reference sequence). The chain's CDR3 is CATSREGRGQLGETQYF. Written as DNA, the CDR3 is TGTGCCACCAGCAGAGAGGGCAGGGGGCAATTGGGAGAGACCCAGTACTTC.

The chain is built from TRBV20-1 and TRBJ1-5, with 9 bases fitting TRBD1. Germline CDR1 and CDR2: DFQATT and SNEGSKA (reference sequence). Unmatched junction bases numbered 10, after V lost 6 bases and J lost 7 bases. This CDR3 is 14 amino acids long. The CDR3 sequence: CSATGTGYRQPQHF. For the CDR3, the DNA is TGCAGTGCCACCGGGACAGGGTACCGCCAGCCCCAGCATTTT.

V is TRBV12-3 or TRBV12-4 and J is TRBJ2-7; D is unclear. Gene TRBJ2-5 matches the end of the DNA better, so the J call may be wrong. This CDR3 comprises 14 residues. The CDR3: CASSPEQSQETQYF. Here the CDR3 DNA reads TGTGCCAGCAGTCCAGAGCAGAGTCAAGAGACCCAGTACTTC.

Written as DNA, the CDR3 is TGTGCCAGCAGCTCAAGGGGGGGGGATGAGCAGTTCTTC. Its protein is CASSSRGGDEQFF. The V and J genes are TRBV2 and TRBJ2-1; TRBD2 is a possible D gene (7 bases). Trimming cost V 6 bases and J 8 bases, with 14 bases left between them. Germline assignment: CDR1 SNHLY and CDR2 FYNNEI. The CDR3 runs to 13 residues.

The chain carries TRBV7-9 and TRBJ1-4; D uncertain. Germline V gene lookup returns CDR1 SEHNR and CDR2 FQNEAQ (reference sequence). V lost 0 bases to trimming and J lost 5 bases, with 13 bases between them. The CDR3 contains 16 residues. The CDR3 region is CASSLALTNGNEKLFF. The CDR3 region has the DNA TGTGCCAGCAGCTTAGCTCTGACAAATGGAAATGAAAAACTGTTTTTT. The full variable domain, rest sourced from reference TRBV7-9 and TRBJ1-4, is DTGVSQNPRHKITKRGQNVTFRCDPISEHNRLYWYRQTLGQGPEFLTYFQNEAQLEKSRLLSDRFSAERPKGSFSTLEIQRTEQGDSAMYLCASSLALTNGNEKLFFGSGTQLSVL.

This clonotype was observed a handful of times. J is TRBJ2-7 and V is TRBV20-1; TRBD2 agrees at 8 bases. The CDR3 extends over 15 amino acids. J lost 3 bases, V lost 3 bases, and 10 bases had no gene match. Looked up from germline, CDR1 is DFQATT and CDR2 is SNEGSKA (reference sequence). The CDR3 loop reads CSARAPLAGSYEQYF. For the CDR3, the DNA is TGCAGTGCTAGGGCCCCGCTAGCGGGCAGCTACGAGCAGTACTTC.

This clonotype was counted only a few times. The chain joins TRBV29-1 to TRBJ2-7; 8 nucleotides align to TRBD1. The CDR3 is 13 residues long. V was pared by 6 bases and J by 0 bases, with 4 bases of the junction left unmatched. CDR1 and CDR2 (germline): SQVTM, ANQGSEA. DNA of the CDR3: TGCAGCGTAGGGGACAGGAGCTCCTACGAGCAGTACTTC. Translation: CSVGDRSSYEQYF.

The chain uses TRBV7-9 and TRBJ2-5; D not certain. The tail of the sequence fits TRBJ2-7 better, so the J call may be wrong. CDR1 is SEHNR and CDR2 is FQNEAQ in the germline V gene (reference sequence). The CDR3 has 15 amino acids. The CDR3 sequence is CASSLANGPTDEQYF. The CDR3 nucleotides read TGTGCCAGCAGCTTAGCTAACGGACCGACCGACGAGCAGTACTTC.

This clonotype was picked up one time. The gene calls are TRBV12-3 or TRBV12-4 and TRBJ2-5, with 8 bases fitting TRBD1. The J call may be incorrect, as the DNA end agrees better with TRBJ2-7. The CDR3 has 13 amino acids. As DNA, the CDR3 is TGTGCCAGCACCTTTTACAGGGGGAACGAGCAGTACTTC. Protein sequence: CASTFYRGNEQYF.

This chain joins TRBV20-1 and TRBJ2-5; D is unresolved. The V end lost 6 bases, the J end lost 2 bases, and 10 bases lay between the germline ends. Germline lookup yields CDR1 DFQATT and CDR2 SNEGSKA (reference sequence). CDR3 length: 12 amino acids. CDR3 in amino acids: CSARPPQETQYF. The CDR3 region has the DNA TGCAGTGCCCGACCACCTCAAGAGACCCAGTACTTC.

This clonotype has only a few counts. This chain links TRBV20-1 with TRBJ2-7; D gene uncertain. The CDR3 is 13 residues long. V shed 5 bases and J shed 0 bases, with 11 bases lying between them. Germline CDR1 reads DFQATT; CDR2 reads SNEGSKA (reference sequence). The CDR3 nucleotides read TGCAGTGCTGGCCCTACAGCCTCCTACGAGCAGTACTTC. Its protein product is CSAGPTASYEQYF.

The chain carries TRBV9 and TRBJ2-7; no clear D. The CDR3 extends over 14 amino acids. V was clipped by 0 bases and J by 5 bases, with 12 bases between them. Germline V gene sequence: CDR1 SGDLS, CDR2 YYNGEE. The CDR3 bases are TGTGCCAGCAGCGTAGGCGCCTACAAGGACGAGCAGTACTTC. Protein sequence: CASSVGAYKDEQYF.

This clonotype appeared a few times. The chain employs TRBV20-1 and TRBJ2-7; D call uncertain. The V end was cut by 0 bases, the J end by 2 bases, with 17 bases between. Germline CDR1 and CDR2: DFQATT and SNEGSKA (reference sequence). This CDR3 has 16 residues. The DNA for the CDR3 is TGCAGTGCTAGAGATTTTCTAGTGGGTGAGCCCTACGAGCAGTACTTC. This translates into CSARDFLVGEPYEQYF.

The V and J genes are TRBV5-1 and TRBJ1-2; no reliable D call. This CDR3 region has 19 residues. Trimming cost V 4 bases and J 0 bases, with 25 bases left between them. Germline V gene lookup returns CDR1 SGHRS and CDR2 YFSETQ. The CDR3 loop reads CASSPRIDLGVKANYGYTF. CDR3 DNA sequence: TGCGCCAGCAGCCCCAGAATTGATTTAGGCGTGAAGGCTAACTATGGCTACACCTTC.

The CDR3, as DNA: TGCAGTGCTAGAGATCCAACTAGCGAGAGTTCCTACGAGCAGTACTTC. Amino acid sequence: CSARDPTSESSYEQYF. The chain couples TRBV20-1 to TRBJ2-7; 7 bases align to TRBD2. V gave up 0 bases and J gave up 1 base; unmatched junction bases: 9. Germline V gene data show CDR1 as DFQATT and CDR2 as SNEGSKA (reference sequence). The CDR3 has 16 amino acids.

V and J are TRBV25-1 and TRBJ1-4; 9 bases align to TRBD1. Germline V CDR1 and CDR2: MGHDK, SYGVNS. J was trimmed by 8 bases and V by 0 bases; bases with no gene match: 7. CDR3 length: 16 residues. CDR3 region: CASSEYGVDRGEKLFF. CDR3 nucleotides: TGTGCCAGCAGTGAATACGGTGTGGACAGGGGCGAAAAACTGTTTTTT.

This clonotype appeared a few times. V gene TRBV15 combines with J gene TRBJ2-3; 7 bases are shared with TRBD2. The CDR3 spans 16 residues. Germline-derived CDR1 and CDR2 are LNHNV and YYDKDF (reference sequence). V was pared by 0 bases and J by 2 bases, with 5 bases of the junction left unmatched. CDR3 coding DNA: TGTGCCACCAGCAGAGACAGACTAGCCGTCACAGATACGCAGTATTTT. It encodes CATSRDRLAVTDTQYF.

The chain couples TRBV20-1 to TRBJ2-1, with D possibly matching TRBD2 (7 bases). There are 13 residues in the CDR3. V was clipped by 5 bases and J by 4 bases, with 12 bases between them. CDR1 and CDR2 (germline): DFQATT, SNEGSKA (reference sequence). As DNA, the CDR3 is TGCAGTGCTGATGGGGGGGCATACAATGAGCAGTTCTTC. Its translation is CSADGGAYNEQFF.